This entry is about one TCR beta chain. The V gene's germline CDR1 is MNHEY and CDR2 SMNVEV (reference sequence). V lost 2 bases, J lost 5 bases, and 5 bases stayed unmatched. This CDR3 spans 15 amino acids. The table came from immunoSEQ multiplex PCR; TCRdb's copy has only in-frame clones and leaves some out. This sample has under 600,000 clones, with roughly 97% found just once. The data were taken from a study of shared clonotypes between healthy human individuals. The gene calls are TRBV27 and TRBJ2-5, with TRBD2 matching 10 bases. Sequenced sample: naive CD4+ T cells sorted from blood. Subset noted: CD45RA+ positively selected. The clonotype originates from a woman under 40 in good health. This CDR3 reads CASSLASGSSETQYF. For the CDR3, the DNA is TGTGCCAGCAGTTTAGCTAGCGGGAGTTCCGAGACCCAGTACTTC.